Below, 4 T cell receptor beta chains from the same sample are listed, as sequenced in a study of T cell responses to AZD1222 COVID-19 vaccine. Profiling relied on immunoSEQ multiplex PCR, and the TCRdb table lists in-frame clones only, not all of them. The repertoire holds approximately 94,000 clones, with around 87% as singletons. The specimen was peripheral blood, collected on day 0 of MenACWY control vaccination. The receptors here all came from an adult in good health.

This chain joins TRBV19 and TRBJ2-5; 9 bases map to TRBD2. Germline values: CDR1 LNHDA, CDR2 SQIVND (reference sequence). The ends lost 6 bases at V and 1 base at J; junction bases unmatched: 9. This CDR3 spans 16 amino acids. CDR3 in DNA: TGTGCCAGTAGCCCTGGCGGAGCGGGGGGCCAAGAGACCCAGTACTTC. Translated, it gives CASSPGGAGGQETQYF.

The rearrangement joins TRBV18 to TRBJ2-2, with 7 bases identical to TRBD2. V shed 3 bases, J shed 3 bases, and the junction held 4 bases outside the gene matches. The CDR3 runs to 15 residues. CDR1 is KGHSH and CDR2 is LQKENI in the germline V gene. The CDR3 DNA sequence: TGTGCCAGCTCACCCCAGGGAGGGGACACCGGGGAGCTGTTTTTT. It translates to CASSPQGGDTGELFF.

This chain joins TRBV7-2 and TRBJ2-1, with 11 bases that match TRBD2. CDR3 length: 17 residues. The V gene end was trimmed by 4 bases and the J gene end by 3 bases; junction bases not matched to a gene: 8. Germline CDR1 and CDR2: SGHTA and FQGNSA. The CDR3: CASSSGPGLADYNEQFF. DNA of the CDR3: TGTGCCAGCAGCTCCGGACCGGGACTAGCGGACTACAATGAGCAGTTCTTC.

This clone came up once. The chain has TRBV7-9 and TRBJ2-2; 9 bases map to TRBD2. CDR3 length: 17 residues. V gave up 5 bases and J gave up 3 bases; unmatched junction bases: 10. The germline CDR1 and CDR2 sequences are SEHNR and FQNEAQ (reference sequence). CDR3 protein: CASSPGGAGGHTGELFF. CDR3 DNA: TGTGCCAGCAGCCCTGGGGGAGCGGGAGGCCACACCGGGGAGCTGTTTTTT.